One sample yielded the 23 T cell receptor beta chains listed below, sequenced in a study of CD8 T cell repertoires and HIV-1 epitope variants (dated by TCRdb to the early 2020s). Libraries came from the immunoSEQ multiplex PCR assay. TCRdb's version of the immuneACCESS table is confined to in-frame rearrangements and falls short of the full clone set. An unresolved V gene accounts for under half of the shortfall where checked; the remainder is of unknown origin. The sample table lists some 4,500 clones, 65% of them with a count of one. The biggest ten clones account for around 42% of the sample. Their specific antigens are unknown. The specimen sequenced was cultured CD8+ T cells derived from PBMCs. The receptors were gathered from a male donor with HIV.

This clone was recorded a few times. The chain recombines TRBV28 with TRBJ2-1, with D tentatively TRBD2 (5 bases). Germline loops: CDR1 MDHEN, CDR2 SYDVKM. This CDR3 is 15 amino acids long. V lost 1 base and J 3 bases, leaving 10 bases between the germline ends. CDR3 coding DNA: TGTGCCAGCAGTTTATTGACGGGATTCTACAATGAGCAGTTCTTC. Protein sequence: CASSLLTGFYNEQFF.

This chain connects TRBV4-3 to TRBJ1-2, with unresolved D. Germline V gives CDR1 LGHNA, CDR2 YSLEER. Deletions cut 0 bases from V and 8 bases from J, with 16 bases between. The CDR3 is 15 amino acids. CDR3 loop: CASSQDGEGGWGYTF. DNA of the CDR3: TGCGCCAGCAGCCAAGATGGGGAGGGAGGTTGGGGCTACACCTTC.

This clone was recorded only once. This same CDR3 is encoded by further DNA sequences in the sample. V is TRBV6-4 and J is TRBJ1-1; the D gene is possibly TRBD1 (6 bases). From germline, CDR1 is MRHNA and CDR2 SNTAGT. Trimming shortened V by 6 bases and J by 6 bases, and 17 bases separated the two germline ends. The length of the CDR3 is 14 residues. CDR3 in DNA: TGTGCCAGCAGGGGGGCTACAGGGATGGCTGAAGCTTTCTTT. As protein: CASRGATGMAEAFF.

A few counts support this clone. The chain uses TRBV9 and TRBJ1-4, with 7 bases fitting TRBD1. Germline V gene sequence: CDR1 SGDLS, CDR2 YYNGEE. The CDR3 is made up of 15 amino acids. After removal of 4 bases from V and 3 bases from J, the junction contained 6 bases not matched to a gene. The CDR3 DNA reads as TGTGCCAGCAGCCCAAGGGACAGTTCTAATGAAAAACTGTTTTTT. Its translation: CASSPRDSSNEKLFF.

This clone was found a few times. The CDR3 nucleotides read TGTGCCAGCTCACCACCGCAGGGTTACGAGCAGTACTTC. Encoded protein: CASSPPQGYEQYF. The V gene is TRBV18, the J gene TRBJ2-7; weak D call: TRBD1 (5 bases). The CDR3 has 13 residues. Germline V CDR1 and CDR2: KGHSH, LQKENI. V was trimmed by 0 bases and J by 4 bases, leaving 7 bases between them.

The chain joins TRBV2 to TRBJ2-2; D gene ambiguous. Per the germline V gene, CDR1 is SNHLY and CDR2 is FYNNEI. Trimming took off 7 bases at V and 0 bases at J, with 12 bases between the two ends. The length of the CDR3 is 15 residues. The CDR3 nucleotides read TGTGCCAGCAAGTCAACATACGCGAACACCGGGGAGCTGTTTTTT. As protein: CASKSTYANTGELFF.

This rearrangement joins TRBV7-8 to TRBJ2-7; a possible D gene is TRBD1 (5 bases). V shed 5 bases and J shed 1 base, with 12 bases lying between them. In germline, CDR1 is SGHVS, CDR2 FQNEAQ. The CDR3 totals 14 residues. The CDR3 DNA reads as TGTGCCAGCAGCGGAGACAGCAAATCCTACGAGCAGTACTTC. Protein: CASSGDSKSYEQYF. Full variable domain (missing parts from reference TRBV7-8 and TRBJ2-7): GAGVSQSPRYKVAKRGQDVALRCDPISGHVSLFWYQQALGQGPEFLTYFQNEAQLDKSGLPSDRFFAERPEGSVSTLKIQRTQQEDSAVYLCASSGDSKSYEQYFGPGTRLTVT.

The rearrangement joins TRBV28 to TRBJ1-1; TRBD1 matches 8 bases. The CDR3 has 16 residues. V shed 7 bases and J 0 bases; nucleotides not matched to a gene: 10. CDR1 is MDHEN, CDR2 SYDVKM, per germline. In DNA form, the CDR3 reads TGTGCCAGCACACCGGACAGGGCCTCCATGAACACTGAAGCTTTCTTT. As protein: CASTPDRASMNTEAFF.

The V and J genes are TRBV7-2 and TRBJ1-4; D possibly corresponds to TRBD1 (6 bases). Per germline, CDR1 SGHTA and CDR2 FQGNSA. The V end lost 5 bases, the J end lost 8 bases, and 15 bases lay between the germline ends. CDR3 length equals 14 residues. The CDR3 DNA reads as TGTGCCAGCAGCGGAGCGGGGGCTCGAGAAAAACTGTTTTTT. This codes for CASSGAGAREKLFF.

The sample holds a few counts of this clone. The J gene is TRBJ1-1, the V gene TRBV5-1, with D possibly matching TRBD1 (5 bases). The CDR3 sequence is 14 residues long. Trimming pared 0 bases from V and 4 bases from J, leaving 10 bases between. Germline V gene lookup returns CDR1 SGHRS and CDR2 YFSETQ. In DNA, the CDR3 is TGCGCCAGCAGCTTGGTTGGAAGGGGCACTGAAGCTTTCTTT. It specifies CASSLVGRGTEAFF.

This rearrangement joins TRBV2 to TRBJ1-1; unclear D gene. The CDR3 extends over 11 amino acids. Germline V lookup: CDR1 SNHLY, CDR2 FYNNEI. V shed 8 bases and J shed 0 bases, with 4 bases lying between them. The CDR3 loop reads CASSVNTEAFF. In DNA, the CDR3 is TGTGCCAGCTCTGTGAACACTGAAGCTTTCTTT.

This chain uses TRBV6-6 with TRBJ1-1; D uncertain. V lost 6 bases and J lost 12, with 14 bases in between. Per germline, CDR1 MNHNY and CDR2 SVGAGI (reference sequence). This CDR3 is 11 amino acids long. The CDR3 sequence is CASRAGGETFF. DNA of the CDR3: TGTGCCAGCAGGGCGGGAGGCGAAACTTTCTTT.

This rearrangement joins TRBV4-3 to TRBJ2-7; either TRBD1 or TRBD2 may supply D (5 bases each). The CDR3 totals 13 residues. The germline V gene has CDR1 LGHNA and CDR2 YSLEER. V was pared by 2 bases and J by 6 bases, with 11 bases between. CDR3 amino acids: CASSQYRGGEQYF. For the CDR3, the DNA is TGCGCCAGCAGCCAATACCGGGGCGGCGAGCAGTACTTC.

This rearrangement joins TRBV5-6 to TRBJ2-2, with D possibly matching TRBD1 (5 bases). The CDR3 totals 15 residues. Deletions cut 0 bases from V and 5 bases from J, with 11 bases between. Looked up from germline, CDR1 is SGHDT and CDR2 is YYEEEE. CDR3 bases: TGTGCCAGCAGCTTGGGCAGGGTTTGGACCGGGGAGCTGTTTTTT. It codes for CASSLGRVWTGELFF.

This chain joins TRBV19 and TRBJ1-5; tentatively, D is TRBD1 (6 bases). The CDR3 totals 15 residues. Germline values: CDR1 LNHDA, CDR2 SQIVND (reference sequence). V lost 1 base, J lost 7 bases, and 14 bases lay in between. CDR3 in amino acids: CASSIGTGMRQPQHF. The CDR3 DNA reads TGTGCCAGTAGTATAGGCACAGGGATGCGACAGCCCCAGCATTTT.

V is TRBV19 and J is TRBJ2-5; a weak D match, TRBD2 (6 bases). The germline gives CDR1 LNHDA, CDR2 SQIVND (reference sequence). With 7 bases removed from V and 4 bases from J, the gap between germline ends came to 13 bases. The CDR3 runs to 13 residues. The CDR3 DNA follows: TGTGCCAGTAATGGGGGGACTCCAGAGACCCAGTACTTC. It is translated as CASNGGTPETQYF.

The CDR3 nucleotides are TGTGCCAGCAGCCGATCGAATGCGGAGGGCTACACCTTC. Translation gives CASSRSNAEGYTF. V and J are TRBV11-2 and TRBJ1-2; D unclear. Trimming took 5 bases from V and 8 from J, leaving 15 bases between them. Germline CDR1 SGHAT, CDR2 FQNNGV. The CDR3 spans 13 residues.

This rearrangement joins TRBV6-5 to TRBJ2-7; maybe TRBD1 (6 bases). V dropped 3 bases and J dropped 4 bases, with 13 bases sitting between them. Per the germline V gene, CDR1 is MNHEY and CDR2 is SVGAGI. The CDR3 sequence is 14 residues long. CDR3 sequence (DNA): TGTGCCAGCAGTTATGGCGCAGGGGTGTACGAGCAGTACTTC. Its protein is CASSYGAGVYEQYF.

The chain is built from TRBV9 and TRBJ2-1, with unresolved D. This CDR3 spans 14 amino acids. Germline V CDR1 and CDR2: SGDLS, YYNGEE. Trimming took 1 base from V and 0 from J, leaving 5 bases between them. Here the CDR3 DNA reads TGTGCCAGCAGCGTATTAAGCTCCTACAATGAGCAGTTCTTC. This codes for CASSVLSSYNEQFF.

This clone showed up just a few times. The chain combines TRBV7-3 with TRBJ2-1; a possible D gene is TRBD1 (5 bases). Germline values: CDR1 SGHTA, CDR2 FQGTGA. V was trimmed by 6 bases and J by 0 bases, leaving 12 bases between them. The CDR3 totals 15 residues. The CDR3: CASSWRQSSYNEQFF. The CDR3 coding sequence is TGTGCCAGCAGTTGGAGACAGAGCTCCTACAATGAGCAGTTCTTC.

The chain is built from TRBV28 and TRBJ1-2, with D perhaps TRBD1 (6 bases). CDR3 length equals 16 residues. Germline V gene lookup returns CDR1 MDHEN and CDR2 SYDVKM. V lost 3 bases and J 0 bases, leaving 14 bases between the germline ends. CDR3 amino acids: CASSFPRTDTNYGYTF. The CDR3, as DNA: TGTGCCAGCAGTTTCCCACGGACAGACACTAACTATGGCTACACCTTC.

V usage is TRBV28 and J usage is TRBJ2-7; D tentatively reads TRBD1 or TRBD2 (5 bases each). The ends were cut back, 7 bases at V and 3 bases at J, with 16 bases in the middle. Germline CDR1 is MDHEN and CDR2 is SYDVKM. The CDR3 spans 14 residues. This CDR3 is CASTWGGQNYEQYF. CDR3 sequence (DNA): TGTGCCAGCACCTGGGGCGGGCAGAACTACGAGCAGTACTTC.

In this sample, this clone turned up a few times. DNA of the CDR3: TGTGCCAGCAGCACGACACAGGGGGTGTTCTCACCCCTCCACTTT. This encodes CASSTTQGVFSPLHF. The chain uses TRBV9 and TRBJ1-6; TRBD1 matches at 8 bases. After removal of 4 bases from V and 10 bases from J, the junction contained 10 bases not matched to a gene. This CDR3 region has 15 residues. Germline V gene lookup returns CDR1 SGDLS and CDR2 YYNGEE.